This T cell receptor beta chain was identified during a study of blood T cell repertoires in COVID-19. The overall study: Whether acute or convalescent, the COVID-19 samples came from the United States, Italy and Spain. PBMCs, B-cell-depleted T cells, or T cells provided the cDNA or gDNA that made up the material.

Measured with immunoSEQ multiplex PCR; TCRdb has only the in-frame clones, and not every one. The repertoire holds 100,000 or so clones, with over 75% as singletons. In its sample, this clone was seen once. This CDR3 has 15 amino acids. V lost 7 bases to trimming and J lost 5 bases; unmatched junction nucleotides: 5. The V gene's germline CDR1 is WSHSY and CDR2 SAAADI. Sequenced input: peripheral blood. V and J are TRBV10-2 and TRBJ2-1; the match to TRBD2 covers 13 bases. The receptor was derived from a man over 45 with acute or convalescent COVID-19. CDR3 region: CASTGLAGIDNEQFF. The CDR3 DNA reads TGCGCCAGCACGGGACTAGCGGGAATCGACAATGAGCAGTTCTTC.